The 19 T cell receptor beta chains reported below all come from one sample, sequenced in a study of graft-versus-host responses after intestinal transplantation. The data were produced by immunoSEQ multiplex PCR, yet TCRdb's version contains in-frame clones alone and is incomplete. The table has over 80,000 clones, about 83% seen once; the top ten hold about 1.5%. This material consisted of PBMCs, taken 255 days after intestinal transplant. Receptors originate from a human patient who received an intestinal transplant, so some T cells may come from the graft donor.

This chain connects TRBV30 to TRBJ1-5; D might be TRBD1 (5 bases). CDR3 length: 13 amino acids. V lost 3 bases and J lost 4, with 10 bases in between. Germline V gives CDR1 GTSNPN, CDR2 SVGIG (reference sequence). This CDR3 reads CAWSKGTNQPQHF. The CDR3 region has the DNA TGTGCCTGGAGCAAAGGGACGAATCAGCCCCAGCATTTT.

The CDR3 DNA reads TGTGCCAGCAGCTTAGCCCCTGGTCAGGGTAATGGCTACACCTTC. It is translated as CASSLAPGQGNGYTF. The chain couples TRBV5-5 to TRBJ1-2; TRBD1 might be the D (5 bases). CDR1 and CDR2 (germline): SGHKS, YYEKEE (reference sequence). This CDR3 is 15 amino acids long. Trimming pared 2 bases from V and 6 bases from J, leaving 17 bases between.

The chain employs TRBV6-1 and TRBJ2-5; D call uncertain. V was trimmed by 0 bases and J by 1 base, leaving 6 bases between them. Germline V CDR1 and CDR2: MNHNS, SASEGT. The CDR3 is 14 residues long. CDR3 region: CASSEAGGQETQYF. Here the CDR3 DNA reads TGTGCCAGCAGTGAAGCCGGCGGCCAAGAGACCCAGTACTTC.

V is TRBV28 and J is TRBJ2-2; D is possibly TRBD2 (5 bases). The CDR3 runs to 17 residues. CDR1 is MDHEN and CDR2 is SYDVKM in the germline V gene. Trimming removed 3 bases at V and 3 bases at J, with 17 bases between. The CDR3, as DNA: TGTGCCAGCAGTTTTACCGGGATTTCCCCGGACACCGGGGAGCTGTTTTTT. This encodes CASSFTGISPDTGELFF.

This clone occurred once. The chain employs TRBV6-5 and TRBJ1-5; D is perhaps TRBD1 (5 bases). Trimming removed 3 bases from V and 4 bases from J, with 13 bases in between. Germline CDR1 and CDR2: MNHEY and SVGAGI. The length of the CDR3 is 15 residues. CDR3 DNA sequence: TGTGCCAGCAGTTATGGGGCAGGGTGGAATCAGCCCCAGCATTTT. Translated: CASSYGAGWNQPQHF.

This chain joins TRBV5-4 and TRBJ1-4, with 10 bases identical to TRBD1. The germline gives CDR1 SGHNT, CDR2 YYREEE (reference sequence). The CDR3 runs to 15 residues. J lost 8 bases, V lost 4 bases, and 8 bases had no gene match. CDR3 loop: CASSQTGGEDEKLFF. The CDR3 DNA reads as TGTGCCAGCAGCCAGACAGGGGGCGAGGACGAAAAACTGTTTTTT.

V usage is TRBV15 and J usage is TRBJ2-3; D is ambiguous. CDR1 and CDR2 (germline): LNHNV, YYDKDF (reference sequence). The CDR3 contains 14 residues. V shed 5 bases and J shed 2 bases, with 11 bases lying between them. The CDR3 DNA reads as TGTGCCACCAGCTTTGGAAGCAACACAGATACGCAGTATTTT. Translated: CATSFGSNTDTQYF.

The rearrangement joins TRBV27 to TRBJ1-5; the match to TRBD1 covers 12 bases. V was pared by 5 bases and J by 7 bases, with 3 bases of the junction left unmatched. The CDR3 length is 14 residues. Germline CDR1 MNHEY, CDR2 SMNVEV (reference sequence). The CDR3, as DNA: TGTGCCAGCAGTCTAGGGACAGGGGGCCAGCCCCAGCATTTT. Translating gives CASSLGTGGQPQHF.

This chain links TRBV2 with TRBJ1-2; weak D call: TRBD1 (5 bases). V was cut by 4 bases and J by 4 bases, with 10 bases left in between. The CDR3 length is 13 residues. Germline V lookup: CDR1 SNHLY, CDR2 FYNNEI. The CDR3 reads CASSGGGTYGYTF. In nucleotides, the CDR3 is TGTGCCAGCAGTGGGGGAGGGACCTATGGCTACACCTTC.

The chain is built from TRBV6-1 and TRBJ1-4, with D hard to call. Germline values: CDR1 MNHNS, CDR2 SASEGT. The CDR3 sequence is 18 residues long. Trimming cost V 5 bases and J 0 bases, with 19 bases left between them. The CDR3 spells CASSQGGHKLATNEKLFF. CDR3 in DNA: TGTGCCAGCAGTCAAGGAGGGCACAAGCTTGCAACTAATGAAAAACTGTTTTTT.

The J gene is TRBJ2-3, the V gene TRBV20-1, with D unclear. The CDR3 runs to 11 residues. The germline CDR1 and CDR2 sequences are DFQATT and SNEGSKA (reference sequence). CDR3 in amino acids: CPHPSTDTQYF. CDR3 nucleotide sequence: TGCCCCCACCCTAGCACAGATACGCAGTATTTT.

This clone was seen just once. V and J are TRBV4-1 and TRBJ2-7, with 7 bases matching TRBD1. CDR3 length equals 16 residues. CDR1 is MGHRA, CDR2 YSYEKL, per germline. V shed 1 base, J shed 6 bases, and the junction held 12 bases outside the gene matches. The CDR3 loop reads CASSQGAGVQGLEQYV. In nucleotides, the CDR3 is TGCGCCAGCAGCCAAGGGGCTGGAGTACAGGGGCTCGAGCAGTACGTC.

The chain is built from TRBV25-1 and TRBJ1-6; D unresolved. This CDR3 region has 14 residues. With 3 bases removed from V and 6 bases from J, the gap between germline ends came to 9 bases. Germline-derived CDR1 and CDR2 are MGHDK and SYGVNS. In nucleotides, the CDR3 is TGTGCCAGCAGTGAGGGTAGGACTAATTCACCCCTCCACTTT. This codes for CASSEGRTNSPLHF.

The chain couples TRBV10-1 to TRBJ2-3, with D possibly TRBD1 on 6 matching bases. CDR3 length: 14 amino acids. The ends were cut back, 2 bases at V and 8 bases at J, with 14 bases in the middle. Germline V gene sequence: CDR1 WNHNN, CDR2 SYGVQD (reference sequence). CDR3 bases: TGCGCCAGCAGTGAGGGACAGACCCTCAGTACGCAGTATTTT. Amino acid sequence: CASSEGQTLSTQYF.

The rearrangement uses TRBV27 and TRBJ1-2; 10 bases align to TRBD1. CDR1 is MNHEY and CDR2 is SMNVEV in the germline V gene (reference sequence). The V and J ends lost 0 bases and 2 bases, in that order; junction bases with no gene match: 3. The CDR3 covers 16 residues. CDR3 bases: TGTGCCAGCAGTTTATCGGGACAGGGGCCAAACTATGGCTACACCTTC. The encoded protein is CASSLSGQGPNYGYTF.

This sequence joins TRBV6-1 and TRBJ2-2; D gene unclear. V dropped 3 bases and J dropped 6 bases, with 14 bases sitting between them. CDR3 length equals 15 residues. Germline loops: CDR1 MNHNS, CDR2 SASEGT. This CDR3 reads CASSDGSMGSGELFF. CDR3 DNA: TGTGCCAGCAGTGATGGATCAATGGGATCCGGGGAGCTGTTTTTT.

This rearrangement joins TRBV7-3 to TRBJ2-1, with D perhaps TRBD2 (6 bases). The germline V and J ends were trimmed by 4 bases and 7 bases, with 11 bases remaining between them. The CDR3 loop spans 13 amino acids. CDR1 and CDR2 (germline): SGHTA, FQGTGA. CDR3 in DNA: TGTGCCAGCAGCTCCGCGCTAGCGAATGAGCAGTTCTTC. Amino acid sequence: CASSSALANEQFF.

The chain uses TRBV18 and TRBJ2-7; TRBD1 matches at 9 bases. CDR3 length: 15 residues. Germline CDR1 KGHSH, CDR2 LQKENI. V gave up 3 bases and J gave up 5 bases; unmatched junction bases: 8. CDR3 loop: CASSPLSTGGDEQYF. The CDR3 DNA reads as TGTGCCAGCTCACCCCTATCGACAGGGGGAGACGAGCAGTACTTC.

This sequence joins TRBV28 and TRBJ2-7; tentative D call: TRBD2 (5 bases). The germline gives CDR1 MDHEN, CDR2 SYDVKM. V was trimmed by 2 bases and J by 2 bases, leaving 13 bases between them. The CDR3 consists of 15 residues. CDR3 loop: CASSLGREIPYEQYF. The CDR3 DNA reads TGTGCCAGCAGTTTAGGTAGGGAGATCCCCTACGAGCAGTACTTC.